This TCR beta chain was observed in a study of blood T cells in healthy people across ages. Through a sample-barcoded 5' primer and a J-beta primer mix, a second PCR was run for roughly 6 to 11 cycles. Via MiXCR, TCRdb re-called the 5' RACE reads, giving one row per CDR3 protein. Altogether around 1.1 million distinct CDR3 sequences are present, around two fifths being singletons, with the ten largest covering roughly 13%. The length of the CDR3 is 14 residues. The germline V and J ends were trimmed by 6 bases and 4 bases, with 15 bases remaining between them. Germline lookup yields CDR1 MNHEY and CDR2 SVGEGT.

Sequencing input: blood. The sequence was collected from a man between 18 and 29 years old in good health. The chain recombines TRBV6-2 or TRBV6-3 with TRBJ1-2; no firm D call. The CDR3 sequence: CASSSRRNRYGYTF. The CDR3 region has the DNA TGTGCCAGCAGCTCGCGCCGGAATCGCTATGGCTACACCTTC.